This passage covers 23 T cell receptor beta chains from one sample sequenced in a study of shared T cell receptors in the human thymus. Profiling relied on immunoSEQ multiplex PCR, and the TCRdb table lists in-frame clones only, not all of them. The sample carries hundreds of thousands of clones, roughly 90% recorded once. This sample also belongs to another study, concerning human thymus T cells.

Material: thymocytes. These receptors were collected from a boy in the first two years of life with a congenital heart defect.

The chain uses TRBV9 and TRBJ2-6; D ambiguous. V shed 4 bases and J shed 0 bases, with 5 bases lying between them. Germline assignment: CDR1 SGDLS and CDR2 YYNGEE. The CDR3 loop spans 14 amino acids. CDR3: CASSSGSGANVLTF. The CDR3 coding sequence is TGTGCCAGCAGCTCAGGCTCTGGGGCCAACGTCCTGACTTTC.

The chain joins TRBV10-3 to TRBJ2-3; D unclear. Germline CDR1 reads ENHRY; CDR2 reads SYGVKD. The ends were cut back, 10 bases at V and 1 base at J, with 9 bases in the middle. The CDR3 is 12 amino acids. CDR3 in amino acids: CATGAGTDTQYF. CDR3 nucleotide sequence: TGTGCCACCGGCGCGGGCACAGATACGCAGTATTTT.

A word on this clone: The DNA is omitted, as the CDR3 cannot be located on it reliably, and the CDR3 follows TCRdb's listing. This CDR3 is CASSLAGASVRELFF. This chain joins TRBV10-1 and TRBJ2-2; the table's D gene call, TRBD2, was not cross checked with the DNA. The CDR3 is 15 residues long, ends included. Germline lookup yields CDR1 WNHNN and CDR2 SYGVQD (reference sequence).

The chain joins TRBV6-6 to TRBJ2-1, with 10 nucleotides matching TRBD2. Trimming took 2 bases from V and 7 from J; bases not matched to a gene: 5. CDR1 and CDR2 from the germline V gene are MNHNY and SVGAGI (reference sequence). The CDR3 covers 15 residues. Here the CDR3 DNA reads TGTGCCAGCAGTTACGCCACTAGCGGGAAAAATGAGCAGTTCTTC. It codes for CASSYATSGKNEQFF.

This chain connects TRBV15 to TRBJ1-3; a weak D match, TRBD1 (5 bases). The length of the CDR3 is 16 residues. V was shortened by 1 base and J by 4 bases, with 14 bases between the two germline ends. CDR1 LNHNV and CDR2 YYDKDF come from the germline V gene (reference sequence). CDR3 protein: CATSRGTHLEGNTIYF. CDR3 coding DNA: TGTGCCACCAGCAGAGGGACACACTTGGAGGGAAACACCATATATTTT.

The chain couples TRBV19 to TRBJ2-5; 10 nucleotides align to TRBD1. This CDR3 has 14 amino acids. Germline trimming cut 5 bases from V and 2 bases from J; bases unmatched to any gene: 2. Germline V gene sequence: CDR1 LNHDA, CDR2 SQIVND (reference sequence). In nucleotides, the CDR3 is TGTGCCAGTAGTGGGACAGGGGAACAAGAGACCCAGTACTTC. Translation: CASSGTGEQETQYF.

V and J are TRBV7-6 and TRBJ2-7; a weak D match, TRBD2 (5 bases). CDR3 size: 12 residues. Germline V gene sequence: CDR1 SGHVS, CDR2 FNYEAQ. V lost 5 bases to trimming and J lost 7 bases, with 12 bases between them. The CDR3 DNA reads TGTGCCAGCAGCATGAGGTGGGAGGAGCAGTACTTC. Its protein is CASSMRWEEQYF.

This clone was observed once. The chain uses TRBV5-6 and TRBJ2-7; 10 nucleotides agree with TRBD1. With 2 bases clipped from V and 3 bases from J, the junction kept 8 bases outside the gene matches. Germline V lookup: CDR1 SGHDT, CDR2 YYEEEE. This CDR3 comprises 16 residues. CDR3 residues: CASSLRQGAIYYEQYF. In nucleotides, the CDR3 is TGTGCCAGCAGCTTACGACAGGGGGCGATTTACTACGAGCAGTACTTC.

This clone was observed once. The chain has TRBV7-2 and TRBJ2-1; 10 bases map to TRBD1. V lost 7 bases to trimming and J lost 8 bases; unmatched junction nucleotides: 17. Germline CDR1 SGHTA, CDR2 FQGNSA. The length of the CDR3 is 17 residues. CDR3 DNA sequence: TGTGCCAGCACCAAACGGTTCCCGGGACAGGGGATCGATGAGCAGTTCTTC. The encoded protein is CASTKRFPGQGIDEQFF. Combining the CDR3 with reference TRBV7-2 and TRBJ2-1 gives the whole variable domain GAGVSQSPSNKVTEKGKDVELRCDPISGHTALYWYRQSLGQGLEFLIYFQGNSAPDKSGLPSDRFSAERTGGSVSTLTIQRTQQEDSAVYLCASTKRFPGQGIDEQFFGPGTRLTVL.

The chain combines TRBV7-2 with TRBJ2-7; D possibly corresponds to TRBD1 (5 bases). Germline V lookup: CDR1 SGHTA, CDR2 FQGNSA. The CDR3 is 15 residues long. Trimming took 1 base from V and 2 from J, leaving 12 bases between them. As DNA, the CDR3 is TGTGCCAGCAGCTTAGTAGGGGCGGACACCTACGAGCAGTACTTC. This gives the protein CASSLVGADTYEQYF.

The chain couples TRBV6-5 to TRBJ1-2; TRBD1 aligns across 7 bases. The CDR3 runs 15 residues. Germline V lookup: CDR1 MNHEY, CDR2 SVGAGI. Unmatched junction bases numbered 8, after V lost 0 bases and J lost 7 bases. This chain's CDR3 is CASSYSGAGGSGYTF. The CDR3 coding sequence is TGTGCCAGCAGTTACTCGGGGGCAGGGGGAAGTGGCTACACCTTC.

Written as DNA, the CDR3 is TGTGCCAGCAGCCCAGACCGGAGCAGAGAAGAAAAACTGTTTTTT. Its translation: CASSPDRSREEKLFF. The chain is built from TRBV11-3 and TRBJ1-4; no clear D gene. Germline V lookup: CDR1 SGHNT, CDR2 YENEEA. V lost 5 bases and J 8 bases, leaving 18 bases between the germline ends. The CDR3 is made up of 15 amino acids.

The chain links TRBV7-9 to TRBJ1-4; D not certain. Per germline, CDR1 SEHNR and CDR2 FQNEAQ (reference sequence). V was cut by 5 bases and J by 5 bases, with 6 bases left in between. The CDR3 totals 12 residues. The CDR3 sequence is CASSHRNEKLFF. CDR3 coding DNA: TGTGCCAGCAGCCACCGGAATGAAAAACTGTTTTTT. Drawing the rest from reference TRBV7-9 and TRBJ1-4, the complete variable domain is DTGVSQNPRHKITKRGQNVTFRCDPISEHNRLYWYRQTLGQGPEFLTYFQNEAQLEKSRLLSDRFSAERPKGSFSTLEIQRTEQGDSAMYLCASSHRNEKLFFGSGTQLSVL.

The genes are TRBV28 and TRBJ2-7, with 12 bases that match TRBD2. The V gene end was trimmed by 6 bases and the J gene end by 3 bases; junction bases not matched to a gene: 6. The CDR3 covers 15 residues. Germline CDR1 reads MDHEN; CDR2 reads SYDVKM. CDR3 amino acids: CASSPSGRAVYEQYF. Written as DNA, the CDR3 is TGTGCCAGCAGCCCTAGCGGGAGGGCCGTCTACGAGCAGTACTTC. Drawing the rest from reference TRBV28 and TRBJ2-7, the complete variable domain is DVKVTQSSRYLVKRTGEKVFLECVQDMDHENMFWYRQDPGLGLRLIYFSYDVKMKEKGDIPEGYSVSREKKERFSLILESASTNQTSMYLCASSPSGRAVYEQYFGPGTRLTVT.

V gene TRBV28 combines with J gene TRBJ1-5, with a possible D match to TRBD1 (5 bases). This CDR3 is built from 14 residues. Germline CDR1 is MDHEN and CDR2 is SYDVKM. V was trimmed by 3 bases and J by 2 bases, leaving 8 bases between them. CDR3 bases: TGTGCCAGCAGTTTGGGGCAGGGCAATCAGCCCCAGCATTTT. It is translated as CASSLGQGNQPQHF.

The chain couples TRBV27 to TRBJ2-3, with 7 positions matching TRBD2. J gave up 0 bases and V 0 bases, and 3 bases lay outside the gene matches. The CDR3 runs 16 residues. Germline V lookup: CDR1 MNHEY, CDR2 SMNVEV (reference sequence). The CDR3 DNA follows: TGTGCCAGCAGTTTATCGGGAGGGCCCAGCACAGATACGCAGTATTTT. Translated: CASSLSGGPSTDTQYF.

This clone has a handful of counts. The rearrangement links TRBV19 to TRBJ2-7; D remains unclear. V lost 3 bases and J 0 bases, leaving 12 bases between the germline ends. CDR3 length equals 15 residues. CDR1 and CDR2 from the germline V gene are LNHDA and SQIVND (reference sequence). In DNA, the CDR3 is TGTGCCAGTAGTATGAGTATGGAGATCTCCTACGAGCAGTACTTC. This encodes CASSMSMEISYEQYF.

The chain is built from TRBV20-1 and TRBJ2-1, with 7 bases that match TRBD2. V trimming: 4 bases; J trimming: 15 bases; junction bases outside the gene matches: 9. Germline V lookup: CDR1 DFQATT, CDR2 SNEGSKA (reference sequence). The CDR3 runs 11 residues. The CDR3 DNA follows: TGCAGTGCTACCGAGCGAGGGGAGGGGTTCTTC. Translation: CSATERGEGFF.

The gene calls are TRBV5-6 and TRBJ2-2; D ambiguous. Trimming shortened V by 1 base and J by 6 bases, and 4 bases separated the two germline ends. This CDR3 is 12 amino acids long. The germline V gene has CDR1 SGHDT and CDR2 YYEEEE. The CDR3 loop reads CASSLRPGELFF. CDR3 DNA sequence: TGTGCCAGCAGCTTGCGTCCCGGGGAGCTGTTTTTT.

The chain is built from TRBV29-1 and TRBJ1-2; TRBD1 might be the D (6 bases). The length of the CDR3 is 13 residues. The germline V gene encodes CDR1 SQVTM and CDR2 ANQGSEA. The V end was cut by 4 bases, the J end by 8 bases, with 17 bases between. The CDR3 bases are TGCAGCGTTGTTCAACAGGGTATTAACGGCTACACCTTC. It specifies CSVVQQGINGYTF.

This chain uses TRBV7-2 with TRBJ1-5; D possibly corresponds to TRBD1 (6 bases). This CDR3 is 17 amino acids long. CDR1 is SGHTA, CDR2 FQGNSA, per germline. Trimming shortened V by 1 base and J by 0 bases, and 13 bases separated the two germline ends. The CDR3 DNA follows: TGTGCCAGCAGCTTAGAGGGGGGAGGGGATAGCAATCAGCCCCAGCATTTT. The encoded protein is CASSLEGGGDSNQPQHF. Using reference TRBV7-2 and TRBJ1-5 for the parts outside the CDR3, the full variable domain is GAGVSQSPSNKVTEKGKDVELRCDPISGHTALYWYRQSLGQGLEFLIYFQGNSAPDKSGLPSDRFSAERTGGSVSTLTIQRTQQEDSAVYLCASSLEGGGDSNQPQHFGDGTRLSIL.

This rearrangement joins TRBV5-8 to TRBJ1-1; a possible D gene is TRBD1 (6 bases). Germline V gene sequence: CDR1 SGHTS, CDR2 YDEGEE. The CDR3 sequence is 13 residues long. Trimming stripped 0 bases from V and 7 bases from J, with 10 bases between. The CDR3 sequence is CASSLATGYEAFF. The CDR3 coding sequence is TGTGCCAGCAGCTTGGCCACAGGGTATGAAGCTTTCTTT.

This chain uses TRBV10-3 with TRBJ2-3; D perhaps matches TRBD2 (5 bases). This CDR3 is 14 amino acids long. Germline CDR1 ENHRY, CDR2 SYGVKD. V dropped 2 bases and J dropped 4 bases, with 10 bases sitting between them. The CDR3 region is CAISEGERADTQYF. In nucleotides, the CDR3 is TGTGCCATCAGTGAGGGGGAGAGGGCAGATACGCAGTATTTT.